This record covers a single TCR beta chain. Its antigen is undetermined. The data are from a study of cytomegalovirus exposure and HLA in healthy donors. General study findings and limits: 87-base-pair reads could not separate some V segments, including TRBV6-2 and TRBV6-3. Later on, an analysis showed TCR association rates differing by HLA locus, with DRB1 the most and HLA-C the fewest. While the bulk of TCR sequences proved rare, some public TCRs turned up in many donors.

Both 60 Vbeta primers and 13 Jbeta primers went into the PCR. The repertoire was sequenced with immunoSEQ multiplex PCR; TCRdb's copy has only in-frame clones and lacks some. The sample has about 200,000 clones; 60% to 80% are singletons. V was pared by 3 bases and J by 4 bases, with 6 bases of the junction left unmatched. The CDR3 runs to 16 residues. CDR1 MNHNS and CDR2 SASEGT come from the germline V gene. The receptor was derived from a male donor in good health and CMV-seronegative. The chain has TRBV6-1 and TRBJ2-5, with TRBD2 matching 12 bases. Source material: PBMCs. The CDR3 DNA follows: TGTGCCAGCAGTGAGGCGACTAGCGGGAGTGGAGAGACCCAGTACTTC. Its protein is CASSEATSGSGETQYF.